Listed below are T cell receptor beta chains from one sample, sequenced in a study of naive and memory T cell subsets. Via MiXCR, TCRdb re-called the UMI-ligation and nested PCR reads, giving one row per CDR3 protein. The sample includes 150,000 or so distinct CDR3 sequences, 22% of them seen just once. Material for sequencing was naive CD4+ T cells from blood. The receptors stem from a human donor in good health. Both conserved end residues are part of each CDR3. A D gene is named only where the DNA matches it firmly. Not every row has a clone size; where given, it reads once, few, many or a size class.

few TRBJ2-7 TRBV12-5 - TGTGCTAGTGGTTTGGTACTAGGGGGTCCGTCCTACGAGCAGTACTTC CASGLVLGGPSYEQYF
- TRBJ2-3 TRBV9 TRBD2 TGTGCCAGCAGCGTAGAGGGCGGGAGGACAGATACGCAGTATTTT CASSVEGGRTDTQYF
- TRBJ2-7 TRBV27 TRBD1 TGTGCCAGCAGTTTACGGTTCTTAACAGGGGGCGACGAGCAGTACTTC CASSLRFLTGGDEQYF
- TRBJ2-7 TRBV28 - TGTGCCAGCAGCCCCCTGACGAGTAAGCAGTACTTC CASSPLTSKQYF
- TRBJ2-3 TRBV7-9 - TGTGCCTCCGGGACAAGGAGCACAGATACGCAGTATTTT CASGTRSTDTQYF
few TRBJ1-2 TRBV7-2 TRBD1 TGTGCCAGCAGAACTGACAGGGCGGTTGGCTACACCTTC CASRTDRAVGYTF
many TRBJ2-5 TRBV4-3 - TGCGCCAGCAGCCAAGATTGGGCTCAAGAGACCCAGTACTTC CASSQDWAQETQYF
many TRBJ2-1 TRBV2 TRBD2 TGTGCCAGCAGTGAAGGGCTAGCGGAGTACAATGAGCAGTTCTTC CASSEGLAEYNEQFF
- TRBJ2-1 TRBV9 - TGTGCCAGCAGCCCCGCACAGGGCGCCCAATTCTACAATGAGCAGTTCTTC CASSPAQGAQFYNEQFF
- TRBJ1-4 TRBV10-2 - TGCGCCAGCAGTGCCTCCGGGGGGGGCCTGAAACTGTTTTTT CASSASGGGLKLFF
once TRBJ1-1 TRBV20-1 - TGCAGTGCTAGGGGCTATGACACTGAAGCTTTCTTT CSARGYDTEAFF
few TRBJ2-7 TRBV7-2 TRBD1 TGTGCCAGCAGCTCGACAGGGTTACACGAGCAGTACTTC CASSSTGLHEQYF
- TRBJ2-7 TRBV27 - TGTGCCAGCAGTTTATCGCGGGGTCTGGGGGAGCAGTACTTC CASSLSRGLGEQYF